The source of this TCR beta chain is a study of control samples from healthy donors and cancer patients. This CDR3 contains 18 residues. V lost 5 bases and J lost 0, with 19 bases in between. Looked up from germline, CDR1 is SEHNR and CDR2 is FQNEAQ (reference sequence). This table comes from immunoSEQ multiplex PCR, and its TCRdb copy is limited to in-frame clones, with some not included. The data show about 98,000 clones, 82% seen once. This clone was found a few times. Sequenced sample: blood. J is TRBJ1-4 and V is TRBV7-9, with a weak D call TRBD1 (5 bases). This receptor was identified in a man in his sixties in good health. The CDR3 spells CASSPLALTGATNEKLFF. CDR3 DNA sequence: TGTGCCAGCAGCCCTCTGGCGCTAACAGGTGCAACTAATGAAAAACTGTTTTTT.